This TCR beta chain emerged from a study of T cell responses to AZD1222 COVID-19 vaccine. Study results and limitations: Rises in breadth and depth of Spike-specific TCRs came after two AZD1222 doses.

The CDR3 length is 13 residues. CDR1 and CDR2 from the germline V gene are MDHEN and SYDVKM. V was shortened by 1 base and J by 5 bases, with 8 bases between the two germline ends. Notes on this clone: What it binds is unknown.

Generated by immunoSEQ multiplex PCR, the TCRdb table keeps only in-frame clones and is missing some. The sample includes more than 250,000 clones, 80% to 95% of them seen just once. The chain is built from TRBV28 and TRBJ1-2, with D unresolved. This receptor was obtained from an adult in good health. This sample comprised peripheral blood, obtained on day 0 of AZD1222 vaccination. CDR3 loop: CASSLSGRYGYTF. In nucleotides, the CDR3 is TGTGCCAGCAGTTTATCGGGCCGATATGGCTACACCTTC.